The present TCR beta chain was sequenced within a study of monozygotic twins with inflammatory bowel disease. Whole-blood RNA isolation (total RNA) proceeded without T cell sorting. TCRdb reprocessed the 5' RACE reads, keeping one entry per CDR3 protein, no DNA. The table for this sample gives fewer than 450,000 distinct CDR3 sequences. The CDR3 loop spans 15 amino acids. Germline-derived CDR1 and CDR2 are MDHEN and SYDVKM. The V call is TRBV28, the J call TRBJ2-7; absent DNA, TCRdb's TRBD1 call cannot be checked. Material: blood. This TCR was recovered from a human donor with ulcerative colitis or Crohn's disease, or a healthy co-twin of an affected twin (not recorded which). Here the CDR3 reads CASSFQGGGSYEQYF.